The 10 T cell receptor beta chains given below trace back to one sample, sequenced in a study of OX40 agonist ivuxolimab in advanced cancers. TCRdb keeps only in-frame clones here, not all; method: immunoSEQ multiplex PCR. The sample consists of 65,000 to 95,000 clones, almost 90% of them appearing once. The input for sequencing was CD4+ or CD8+ T cells sorted from blood, taken in a trial of the OX40 agonist ivuxolimab. The receptors were gathered from an adult with an advanced solid tumor such as melanoma, head and neck, liver or kidney cancer.

V and J are TRBV28 and TRBJ2-6; possibly TRBD1 for D (5 bases). Trimming pared 2 bases from V and 0 bases from J, leaving 17 bases between. Germline V lookup: CDR1 MDHEN, CDR2 SYDVKM. The CDR3 has 19 residues. The CDR3 sequence is CASSLHRGSHLSGANVLTF. The CDR3 DNA reads as TGTGCCAGCAGTTTACATAGGGGTTCTCACCTCTCTGGGGCCAACGTCCTGACTTTC.

The CDR3 region has the DNA TGCAGCGACGGACTAGCGGGAAACACCGGGGAGCTGTTTTTT. It translates to CSDGLAGNTGELFF. The V gene is TRBV29-1, the J gene TRBJ2-2; 12 bases are shared with TRBD2. V dropped 7 bases and J dropped 2; count of bases not matched to a gene: 2. The CDR3 has 14 amino acids. The germline V gene has CDR1 SQVTM and CDR2 ANQGSEA.

This chain links TRBV30 with TRBJ1-2; no clear D. This CDR3 region has 13 residues. V was clipped by 1 base and J by 2 bases, with 8 bases between them. Germline-derived CDR1 and CDR2 are GTSNPN and SVGIG (reference sequence). The CDR3 coding sequence is TGTGCCTGGAGTGGGACGGCAAACTATGGCTACACCTTC. It yields the protein CAWSGTANYGYTF. The whole variable domain, remainder taken from reference TRBV30 and TRBJ1-2, is SQTIHQWPATLVQPVGSPLSLECTVEGTSNPNLYWYRQAAGRGLQLLFYSVGIGQISSEVPQNLSASRPQDRQFILSSKKLLLSDSGFYLCAWSGTANYGYTFGSGTRLTVV.

J is TRBJ2-5 and V is TRBV7-9; D is uncertain. The CDR3 loop spans 13 amino acids. Germline V gene lookup returns CDR1 SEHNR and CDR2 FQNEAQ (reference sequence). The V gene lost 5 bases and the J gene lost 2 bases, with 9 bases spanning the gap. This chain's CDR3 is CASSAQNQETQYF. The CDR3 DNA sequence: TGTGCCAGCAGCGCACAGAATCAAGAGACCCAGTACTTC.

The chain links TRBV7-9 to TRBJ2-7; 14 positions match TRBD2. J gave up 3 bases and V 2 bases, and 12 bases lay outside the gene matches. Germline CDR1 reads SEHNR; CDR2 reads FQNEAQ (reference sequence). CDR3 length: 19 residues. CDR3 nucleotides: TGTGCCAGCAGCTTACTGACCGGGACTAGCGGGGGAGGACTCTACGAGCAGTACTTC. Translated, it gives CASSLLTGTSGGGLYEQYF.

This chain joins TRBV27 and TRBJ1-3; the D gene is possibly TRBD1 (6 bases). Trimming took off 6 bases at V and 3 bases at J, with 9 bases between the two ends. This CDR3 has 13 residues. Germline values: CDR1 MNHEY, CDR2 SMNVEV (reference sequence). CDR3 sequence (DNA): TGTGCCAGCAGGGACAGTAGTGGAAACACCATATATTTT. Protein sequence: CASRDSSGNTIYF.

The chain carries TRBV7-2 and TRBJ2-2; D is unresolved. The CDR3 loop spans 15 amino acids. Germline CDR1 and CDR2: SGHTA and FQGNSA. Deletions cut 5 bases from V and 1 base from J, with 11 bases between. CDR3 DNA sequence: TGTGCCAGCAGCCCATCCACCGGGAACACCGGGGAGCTGTTTTTT. Its protein product is CASSPSTGNTGELFF.

J is TRBJ2-2 and V is TRBV19; no definite D call. The germline gives CDR1 LNHDA, CDR2 SQIVND (reference sequence). The CDR3 consists of 14 residues. V lost 5 bases, J lost 1 base, and 8 bases lay in between. The DNA of the CDR3 is TGTGCCAGTAGTTGGAGAGTGAACACCGGGGAGCTGTTTTTT. It specifies CASSWRVNTGELFF.

This clone was counted a single time. The V gene is TRBV7-2, the J gene TRBJ2-2, with D possibly being TRBD2 (5 bases). The germline V and J ends were trimmed by 8 bases and 2 bases, with 12 bases remaining between them. The CDR3 covers 14 residues. Germline V gene lookup returns CDR1 SGHTA and CDR2 FQGNSA. CDR3: CASGTSFNTGELFF. The CDR3 coding sequence is TGTGCCAGCGGCACTAGTTTTAACACCGGGGAGCTGTTTTTT.

This clone was seen just once. The gene calls are TRBV15 and TRBJ2-3; perhaps TRBD2 as D (5 bases). Germline values: CDR1 LNHNV, CDR2 YYDKDF (reference sequence). The V gene lost 4 bases and the J gene lost 1 base, with 9 bases spanning the gap. There are 14 residues in the CDR3. In DNA, the CDR3 is TGTGCCACCAGCAAGCCGAGGGGCACAGATACGCAGTATTTT. It encodes CATSKPRGTDTQYF.